This T cell receptor beta chain is drawn from a study of beta chain features in type 1 diabetes. Study overall: The patients were much like the healthy donors in age, gender and cell yields.

This clone has a handful of counts. The antigen remains unidentified. The investigators reverse transcribed all of the isolated RNA, so they sequenced expressed TCRB transcripts. The repertoire was sequenced with immunoSEQ multiplex PCR; TCRdb's copy has only in-frame clones and lacks some. The sample records 250,000 to 350,000 clones, 14% being singletons. The CDR3 is 15 residues long. Germline V CDR1 and CDR2: MNHEY, SMNVEV (reference sequence). Trimming cost V 6 bases and J 0 bases; bases outside gene matches: 8. Study findings and constraints: Shorter TCRB CDR3s, moderately but significantly so, marked every one of the four CD4+ subsets in Type 1 diabetes patients. Insertions at VDJ junctions were less frequent in type 1 diabetes patients. These patients also deleted more nucleotides at the same junctions.

The sample comprised central memory CD4+ T cells from blood. The gene calls are TRBV27 and TRBJ2-7; 7 bases match TRBD1. The sequence came from a man younger than 45 in good health. CDR3 residues: CASRTGTAFSYEQYF. The CDR3 DNA reads TGTGCCAGCAGGACCGGGACAGCGTTCTCCTACGAGCAGTACTTC.